The 23 T cell receptor beta chains below come from one sample, sequenced in a study of T cells in tumors after PD-1 blockade. Sequenced by immunoSEQ multiplex PCR; TCRdb stores in-frame clones only, minus some. The sample comprises roughly 50,000 clones, approximately 79% of which are singletons, and over 15% rests with the top ten. The starting material was PBMCs, obtained before anti-PD-1 treatment. All receptors derive from a human donor with basal cell carcinoma.

V is TRBV6-5 and J is TRBJ2-7; 7 bases fit TRBD1. The CDR3 covers 15 residues. Germline lookup yields CDR1 MNHEY and CDR2 SVGAGI. J was trimmed by 3 bases and V by 5 bases; bases with no gene match: 10. The CDR3 here is CASSTTPGQHYEQYF. The CDR3 nucleotides are TGTGCCAGCAGTACTACTCCGGGACAGCACTACGAGCAGTACTTC.

This chain uses TRBV6-2 or TRBV6-3 with TRBJ1-5; 9 nucleotides line up with TRBD1. V trimming: 2 bases; J trimming: 2 bases; junction bases outside the gene matches: 4. CDR1 and CDR2 (germline): MNHEY, SVGEGT. The CDR3 totals 16 residues. DNA for the CDR3: TGTGCCAGCAGTTACCAGGGGACAGGGCGCAATCAGCCCCAGCATTTT. Translated: CASSYQGTGRNQPQHF.

The gene calls are TRBV4-2 and TRBJ1-5; D remains ambiguous. The CDR3 loop spans 14 amino acids. Germline CDR1 reads LGHNA; CDR2 reads YNFKEQ. Trimming removed 4 bases from V and 2 bases from J, with 9 bases in between. The CDR3 DNA follows: TGTGCCAGCAGCCCCGTGGAGGGCAATCAGCCCCAGCATTTT. Translating it yields CASSPVEGNQPQHF.

This chain links TRBV6-5 with TRBJ2-1; the D is unclear. The CDR3 totals 12 residues. CDR1 is MNHEY, CDR2 SVGAGI, per germline. V lost 6 bases to trimming and J lost 0 bases, with 3 bases between them. Here the CDR3 reads CASRSSYNEQFF. The CDR3, as DNA: TGTGCCAGCAGAAGCTCCTACAATGAGCAGTTCTTC.

The rearrangement uses TRBV3-1 (or the pseudogene TRBV3-2) and TRBJ2-4; 13 bases are a match to TRBD2. V lost 3 bases to trimming and J lost 8 bases; unmatched junction nucleotides: 4. The CDR3 contains 15 residues. The germline V gene encodes CDR1 LGHDT and CDR2 YNNKEL (reference sequence). The DNA for the CDR3 is TGTGCCAGCAGCCAGGGACTAGCGGGACTCGACATTCAGTACTTC. It is translated as CASSQGLAGLDIQYF.

The chain has TRBV5-1 and TRBJ2-2; the match to TRBD1 covers 8 bases. Germline V CDR1 and CDR2: SGHRS, YFSETQ. Germline trimming cut 2 bases from V and 2 bases from J; bases unmatched to any gene: 2. The CDR3 is made up of 15 amino acids. CDR3 sequence reads: CASSLGQGNTGELFF. The CDR3 DNA sequence: TGCGCCAGCAGCTTAGGACAGGGAAACACCGGGGAGCTGTTTTTT.

The chain couples TRBV18 to TRBJ1-6; 9 bases match TRBD1. Germline trimming cut 3 bases from V and 6 bases from J; bases unmatched to any gene: 9. Germline CDR1 is KGHSH and CDR2 is LQKENI. The CDR3 totals 17 residues. The CDR3 here is CASSPSKQGASNSPLHF. The CDR3 bases are TGTGCCAGCTCACCGTCAAAACAGGGGGCTAGTAATTCACCCCTCCACTTT.

The V gene is TRBV19, the J gene TRBJ2-1, with 8 bases fitting TRBD1. CDR1 is LNHDA and CDR2 is SQIVND in the germline V gene (reference sequence). CDR3 length: 15 residues. V was pared by 3 bases and J by 5 bases, with 6 bases of the junction left unmatched. CDR3 amino acids: CASSIGQGANNEQFF. The CDR3 DNA sequence: TGTGCCAGTAGTATCGGCCAGGGGGCCAACAATGAGCAGTTCTTC. The whole variable domain, filled in from reference TRBV19 and TRBJ2-1, reads DGGITQSPKYLFRKEGQNVTLSCEQNLNHDAMYWYRQDPGQGLRLIYYSQIVNDFQKGDIAEGYSVSREKKESFPLTVTSAQKNPTAFYLCASSIGQGANNEQFFGPGTRLTVL.

V and J are TRBV12-3 or TRBV12-4 and TRBJ2-2, with D unresolved. V gave up 8 bases and J gave up 2 bases, with 9 bases separating them. The CDR3 length is 13 residues. This chain's CDR3 is CASGPINTGELFF. CDR3 bases: TGTGCCAGCGGCCCGATTAACACCGGGGAGCTGTTTTTT.

CDR3 sequence (DNA): TGTGCCAGCAGCCCACCCGGGGGCAGGGGCTATGGCTACACCTTC. Encoded protein: CASSPPGGRGYGYTF. The V gene is TRBV5-6, the J gene TRBJ1-2; a weak D match, TRBD1 (6 bases). CDR3 length: 15 amino acids. Germline CDR1 and CDR2: SGHDT and YYEEEE. V was trimmed by 4 bases and J by 4 bases, leaving 17 bases between them.

This clone has just a few counts. This rearrangement joins TRBV6-1 to TRBJ1-2; a possible D gene is TRBD1 (5 bases). The germline CDR1 and CDR2 sequences are MNHNS and SASEGT. The CDR3 contains 14 residues. Trimming took off 3 bases at V and 7 bases at J, with 15 bases between the two ends. Here the CDR3 reads CASSESRGVGGYTF. In DNA form, the CDR3 reads TGTGCCAGCAGTGAGTCAAGGGGCGTCGGTGGCTACACCTTC.

The chain joins TRBV19 to TRBJ1-4; 8 nucleotides match TRBD1. The CDR3 spans 14 residues. The V gene end was trimmed by 5 bases and the J gene end by 4 bases; junction bases not matched to a gene: 3. Germline values: CDR1 LNHDA, CDR2 SQIVND (reference sequence). The CDR3 sequence is CASSGQGFNEKLFF. The CDR3, as DNA: TGTGCCAGTAGTGGACAGGGCTTTAATGAAAAACTGTTTTTT.

This clone was detected a few times. The rearrangement links TRBV11-1 to TRBJ2-2, with 9 nucleotides matching TRBD2. The CDR3 extends over 15 amino acids. J gave up 6 bases and V 1 base, and 3 bases lay outside the gene matches. Germline V lookup: CDR1 SGHAT, CDR2 FQDESV (reference sequence). As DNA, the CDR3 is TGTGCCAGCAGCTTAGATCCTAGCGGGGCCGGGGAGCTGTTTTTT. Translation gives CASSLDPSGAGELFF.

This clone was seen more than once but under ten times. The J gene is TRBJ1-6, the V gene TRBV9; D remains ambiguous. This CDR3 has 13 residues. Trimming stripped 3 bases from V and 3 bases from J, with 4 bases between. Germline CDR1 is SGDLS and CDR2 is YYNGEE. CDR3 region: CASSAGYNSPLHF. The CDR3 DNA reads as TGTGCCAGCAGCGCCGGCTATAATTCACCCCTCCACTTT.

CDR3 DNA: TGTGCCAGCAGCGCCCGTGAGGGCATAGAGACCCAGTACTTC. Translation: CASSAREGIETQYF. V and J are TRBV3-1 (or the pseudogene TRBV3-2) and TRBJ2-5; D possibly corresponds to TRBD2 (5 bases). The CDR3 length is 14 residues. V lost 5 bases, J lost 4 bases, and 14 bases lay in between. Germline values: CDR1 LGHDT, CDR2 YNNKEL (reference sequence).

The V call is TRBV10-3, the J call TRBJ2-6; 9 bases align to TRBD1. Germline loops: CDR1 ENHRY, CDR2 SYGVKD. V lost 4 bases, J lost 0 bases, and 7 bases stayed unmatched. There are 18 residues in the CDR3. CDR3: CAISAGTGPSSGANVLTF. In nucleotides, the CDR3 is TGTGCCATCAGTGCTGGGACAGGGCCTTCCTCTGGGGCCAACGTCCTGACTTTC.

The chain carries TRBV2 and TRBJ1-6; no clear D. The germline V gene encodes CDR1 SNHLY and CDR2 FYNNEI. The CDR3 covers 12 residues. V was pared by 10 bases and J by 8 bases, with 12 bases between. The CDR3 sequence is CATARSDSPLHF. CDR3 nucleotides: TGTGCCACCGCCCGATCTGATTCACCCCTCCACTTT.

The V and J genes are TRBV5-1 and TRBJ1-1, with D possibly TRBD1 on 5 matching bases. Germline V gene lookup returns CDR1 SGHRS and CDR2 YFSETQ. Trimming removed 6 bases from V and 1 base from J, with 10 bases in between. The CDR3 runs 13 residues. The CDR3 DNA is TGCGCCAGCACCCGGGACCGGAACACTGAAGCTTTCTTT. This translates into CASTRDRNTEAFF.

The V gene is TRBV28, the J gene TRBJ2-3; 8 bases map to TRBD2. The J segment lost 2 bases and the V segment lost 0 bases, leaving 4 bases of the junction unmatched. CDR1 and CDR2 (germline): MDHEN, SYDVKM. The CDR3 is 16 residues long. CDR3 coding DNA: TGTGCCAGCAGTTTATGGGCGGGAGGACACACAGATACGCAGTATTTT. It yields the protein CASSLWAGGHTDTQYF.

The V gene is TRBV5-5, the J gene TRBJ2-7; D ambiguous. V was cut by 2 bases and J by 2 bases, with 8 bases left in between. This CDR3 is 13 amino acids long. CDR1 is SGHKS, CDR2 YYEKEE, per germline (reference sequence). Written as DNA, the CDR3 is TGTGCCAGCAGCTTAACGGCAGCCTACGAGCAGTACTTC. Residues: CASSLTAAYEQYF. The full variable domain, with the rest looked up from reference TRBV5-5 and TRBJ2-7, is DAGVTQSPTHLIKTRGQQVTLRCSPISGHKSVSWYQQVLGQGPQFIFQYYEKEERGRGNFPDRFSARQFPNYSSELNVNALLLGDSALYLCASSLTAAYEQYFGPGTRLTVT.

This clone was detected a few times. The gene calls are TRBV28 and TRBJ1-1; D gene uncertain. V lost 4 bases to trimming and J lost 8 bases, with 8 bases between them. CDR3 size: 11 residues. Germline V CDR1 and CDR2: MDHEN, SYDVKM. CDR3 coding DNA: TGTGCCAGCAGTTCACAGACAGAAGCTTTCTTT. It codes for CASSSQTEAFF.

This rearrangement joins TRBV19 to TRBJ1-5; D gene ambiguous. Trimming stripped 5 bases from V and 1 base from J, with 6 bases between. The CDR3 sequence is 13 residues long. Germline loops: CDR1 LNHDA, CDR2 SQIVND (reference sequence). The CDR3 sequence: CASSGASNQPQHF. CDR3 DNA: TGTGCCAGTAGTGGCGCAAGCAATCAGCCCCAGCATTTT.

This clone was picked up a small number of times. V and J are TRBV6-5 and TRBJ2-1, with a weak D call TRBD2 (5 bases). The CDR3 is made up of 11 amino acids. V lost 5 bases, J lost 9 bases, and 8 bases lay in between. Germline CDR1 is MNHEY and CDR2 is SVGAGI. The CDR3 reads CASSPGIEQFF. In DNA form, the CDR3 reads TGTGCCAGCAGTCCGGGGATTGAGCAGTTCTTC.